This T cell receptor (beta chain) appears in the sequencing data of a study of Ad26.COV2.S vaccination and SARS-CoV-2 variants. Study context: Once or twice, 56 days apart, Ad26.COV2.S was delivered intramuscularly.

Only in-frame clones appear in the TCRdb table, and some are missing; sequencing was by immunoSEQ multiplex PCR. The table has 350,000 to 500,000 clones, about 88% seen once. This CDR3 has 19 amino acids. V lost 4 bases to trimming and J lost 7 bases; unmatched junction nucleotides: 19. CDR1 SGHNT and CDR2 YENEEA come from the germline V gene. The treatment: about 20 received Ad26.COV2.S at low or high dose, single or two shots; roughly 5 received placebo; per-sample allocation not given. Sampling took place 63 days after the first vaccine or placebo injection. The V and J genes are TRBV11-3 and TRBJ2-1; 10 nucleotides match TRBD2. Source: peripheral blood, taken in a trial of Ad26.COV2.S vaccine versus placebo. The sequence came from a person aged 18-60 years who received the Ad26.COV2.S COVID-19 vaccine or a placebo. The CDR3 loop is CASSSRLLSSGSLANEQFF. CDR3 in DNA: TGTGCCAGCAGCTCCAGGCTGCTTTCTAGCGGGAGTCTCGCAAATGAGCAGTTCTTC. The full variable domain, with the rest looked up from reference TRBV11-3 and TRBJ2-1, is EAGVVQSPRYKIIEKKQPVAFWCNPISGHNTLYWYLQNLGQGPELLIRYENEEAVDDSQLPKDRFSAERLKGVDSTLKIQPAELGDSAVYLCASSSRLLSSGSLANEQFFGPGTRLTVL.